A selection of T cell receptor beta chains follows, all from one sample in a study of blood T cell repertoires in COVID-19. Some clones are missing from TCRdb's copy, which holds only in-frame ones; the method was immunoSEQ multiplex PCR. The table lists about 110,000 clones, about 85% of them singletons, with around 3.5% in the top ten. Sequencing input: peripheral blood. These receptors came from a man aged 35-49 years with acute or convalescent COVID-19. CDR3s include the opening cysteine and the closing phenylalanine or tryptophan. A D gene is named only where the DNA matches it firmly. Rows may omit the clone size; those that give it use once, few, many or a size class.

V gene: TRBV5-8
clone size: many
D gene: TRBD1
J gene: TRBJ1-4
CDR3 protein: CASSPGQGAAKLFF
CDR3 DNA: TGTGCCAGCAGCCCTGGACAGGGCGCGGCAAAACTGTTTTTT

V gene: TRBV30
clone size: -
D gene: TRBD1
J gene: TRBJ1-2
CDR3 protein: CAWSKSDRGNGYTF
CDR3 DNA: TGTGCCTGGAGTAAGTCGGACAGGGGCAATGGCTACACCTTC

V gene: TRBV18
clone size: -
D gene: TRBD1
J gene: TRBJ1-1
CDR3 protein: CASSPQGADTEAFF
CDR3 DNA: TGTGCCAGCTCACCACAGGGGGCTGACACTGAAGCTTTCTTT

V gene: TRBV3-1/TRBV3-2
clone size: -
D gene: -
J gene: TRBJ2-2
CDR3 protein: CASSQAAVNTGELFF
CDR3 DNA: TGTGCCAGCAGCCAAGCCGCAGTGAACACCGGGGAGCTGTTTTTT

V gene: TRBV27
clone size: -
D gene: TRBD1
J gene: TRBJ2-3
CDR3 protein: CASSFQGVSTFDTQYF
CDR3 DNA: TGTGCCAGCAGTTTCCAGGGGGTCTCCACATTCGATACGCAGTATTTT

V gene: TRBV11-2
clone size: -
D gene: TRBD1
J gene: TRBJ1-6
CDR3 protein: CASSPRDSVVSPLHF
CDR3 DNA: TGTGCCAGCAGCCCACGGGACAGTGTTGTTTCACCCCTCCACTTT

V gene: TRBV30
clone size: once
D gene: TRBD1
J gene: TRBJ2-1
CDR3 protein: CAWRWDRFYNEQFF
CDR3 DNA: TGTGCCTGGAGATGGGACAGGTTCTACAATGAGCAGTTCTTC

V gene: TRBV7-2
clone size: -
D gene: TRBD2
J gene: TRBJ2-1
CDR3 protein: CASSQKVVGGSSYNEQFF
CDR3 DNA: TGTGCCAGCAGCCAAAAGGTGGTCGGGGGGAGCTCCTACAATGAGCAGTTCTTC

V gene: TRBV19
clone size: few
D gene: -
J gene: TRBJ1-6
CDR3 protein: CASSIVSRSPLHF
CDR3 DNA: TGTGCCAGTAGTATCGTCTCGAGGTCACCCCTCCACTTT

V gene: TRBV19
clone size: -
D gene: TRBD2
J gene: TRBJ2-6
CDR3 protein: CASSRLAGALSGANVLTF
CDR3 DNA: TGTGCCAGTAGTCGACTAGCGGGGGCCCTCTCTGGGGCCAACGTCCTGACTTTC

V gene: TRBV4-1
clone size: -
D gene: -
J gene: TRBJ2-1
CDR3 protein: CASSQGARSNEQFF
CDR3 DNA: TGCGCCAGCAGCCAAGGGGCCCGCTCCAATGAGCAGTTCTTC

V gene: TRBV21-1
clone size: -
D gene: -
J gene: TRBJ2-7
CDR3 protein: CASSTQPGQDHDEQYF
CDR3 DNA: TGTGCCAGCAGCACACAGCCGGGACAGGATCACGACGAGCAGTACTTC

V gene: TRBV4-1
clone size: -
D gene: -
J gene: TRBJ1-2
CDR3 protein: CASSQSAGFYGYTF
CDR3 DNA: TGCGCCAGCAGCCAGTCGGCGGGTTTTTATGGCTACACCTTC

V gene: TRBV10-2
clone size: -
D gene: TRBD2
J gene: TRBJ2-3
CDR3 protein: CASIGTSGSDTQYF
CDR3 DNA: TGCGCCAGCATCGGGACTAGCGGCTCAGATACGCAGTATTTT

V gene: TRBV2
clone size: few
D gene: TRBD2
J gene: TRBJ2-7
CDR3 protein: CASRFPTSGGPNNYEQYF
CDR3 DNA: TGTGCCAGCAGGTTCCCGACTAGCGGGGGGCCGAATAACTACGAGCAGTACTTC

V gene: TRBV4-1
clone size: -
D gene: -
J gene: TRBJ1-1
CDR3 protein: CASSLFSYTEAFF
CDR3 DNA: TGCGCCAGCAGCCTTTTTTCGTACACTGAAGCTTTCTTT

V gene: TRBV5-1
clone size: -
D gene: -
J gene: TRBJ2-7
CDR3 protein: CASSLTASYEQYF
CDR3 DNA: TGCGCCAGCAGCCTCACAGCCTCCTACGAGCAGTACTTC

V gene: TRBV6-5
clone size: once
D gene: TRBD1
J gene: TRBJ2-7
CDR3 protein: CAHSREGQGAYEQYF
CDR3 DNA: TGTGCCCACAGCAGGGAAGGACAGGGGGCTTACGAGCAGTACTTC

V gene: TRBV6-5
clone size: -
D gene: -
J gene: TRBJ2-1
CDR3 protein: CASGTLTYNEQFF
CDR3 DNA: TGTGCCAGTGGGACACTGACCTACAATGAGCAGTTCTTC

V gene: TRBV19
clone size: -
D gene: TRBD1
J gene: TRBJ2-1
CDR3 protein: CASTKRETGENNEQFF
CDR3 DNA: TGTGCCAGTACCAAAAGGGAGACAGGGGAGAACAATGAGCAGTTCTTC

V gene: TRBV4-2
clone size: few
D gene: TRBD1
J gene: TRBJ2-3
CDR3 protein: CASSPSGRGRDTQYF
CDR3 DNA: TGTGCCAGCAGCCCTAGTGGCAGGGGGCGAGATACGCAGTATTTT

V gene: TRBV4-1
clone size: once
D gene: -
J gene: TRBJ1-6
CDR3 protein: CASSQEFGYDF
CDR3 DNA: TGCGCCAGCAGCCAAGAATTCGGTTATGACTTT

V gene: TRBV18
clone size: few
D gene: -
J gene: TRBJ1-4
CDR3 protein: CASSETVYEKLFF
CDR3 DNA: TGTGCCAGCTCCGAGACAGTTTATGAAAAACTGTTTTTT

V gene: TRBV14
clone size: -
D gene: -
J gene: TRBJ2-1
CDR3 protein: CASSQDGRYNEQFF
CDR3 DNA: TGTGCCAGCAGCCAAGATGGGAGGTACAATGAGCAGTTCTTC

V gene: TRBV9
clone size: -
D gene: TRBD2
J gene: TRBJ2-3
CDR3 protein: CASSVLAGGGDTQYF
CDR3 DNA: TGTGCCAGCAGCGTACTAGCGGGGGGCGGGGATACGCAGTATTTT

V gene: TRBV4-1
clone size: -
D gene: TRBD2
J gene: TRBJ2-3
CDR3 protein: CASSPLAAADTQYF
CDR3 DNA: TGCGCCAGCAGCCCACTAGCGGCGGCAGATACGCAGTATTTT

V gene: TRBV30
clone size: -
D gene: -
J gene: TRBJ1-5
CDR3 protein: CAWSGRGWNQPQHF
CDR3 DNA: TGTGCCTGGAGTGGGCGGGGCTGGAATCAGCCCCAGCATTTT

V gene: TRBV7-2
clone size: -
D gene: -
J gene: TRBJ2-3
CDR3 protein: CASSFTGTSTDTQYF
CDR3 DNA: TGTGCCAGCAGCTTCACCGGGACTAGCACAGATACGCAGTATTTT

V gene: TRBV18
clone size: once
D gene: TRBD1
J gene: TRBJ1-2
CDR3 protein: CASSPGQGNYGYTF
CDR3 DNA: TGTGCCAGCTCACCTGGACAGGGAAACTATGGCTACACCTTC

V gene: TRBV5-1
clone size: -
D gene: TRBD2
J gene: TRBJ2-7
CDR3 protein: CASSSQPGLAGIEQYF
CDR3 DNA: TGCGCCAGCAGCTCTCAGCCGGGACTAGCGGGGATTGAGCAGTACTTC

V gene: TRBV9
clone size: -
D gene: -
J gene: TRBJ2-1
CDR3 protein: CASSVAPFVYNEQFF
CDR3 DNA: TGTGCCAGCAGCGTGGCCCCCTTCGTCTACAATGAGCAGTTCTTC

V gene: TRBV27
clone size: -
D gene: -
J gene: TRBJ2-1
CDR3 protein: CASSLYAGLSSYNEQFF
CDR3 DNA: TGTGCCAGCAGTTTATATGCGGGGCTGAGCTCCTACAATGAGCAGTTCTTC

V gene: TRBV7-9
clone size: -
D gene: -
J gene: TRBJ1-1
CDR3 protein: CASSLVGQGMNTEAFF
CDR3 DNA: TGTGCCAGCAGCTTAGTCGGCCAGGGAATGAACACTGAAGCTTTCTTT

V gene: TRBV30
clone size: -
D gene: TRBD1
J gene: TRBJ2-1
CDR3 protein: CAWSGGQGSNEQFF
CDR3 DNA: TGTGCCTGGAGTGGGGGACAGGGAAGCAATGAGCAGTTCTTC

V gene: TRBV18
clone size: -
D gene: TRBD2
J gene: TRBJ2-3
CDR3 protein: CASSPRTSGTDTQYF
CDR3 DNA: TGTGCCAGCTCACCTCGGACTAGCGGCACAGATACGCAGTATTTT

V gene: TRBV30
clone size: once
D gene: TRBD1
J gene: TRBJ2-2
CDR3 protein: CARGQAPRELFF
CDR3 DNA: TGTGCCAGGGGACAGGCACCGAGGGAGCTGTTTTTT

V gene: TRBV19
clone size: -
D gene: TRBD1
J gene: TRBJ1-5
CDR3 protein: CASIRTGVSSNQPQHF
CDR3 DNA: TGTGCCAGTATCCGGACAGGGGTAAGCAGCAATCAGCCCCAGCATTTT

V gene: TRBV6-2/TRBV6-3
clone size: -
D gene: -
J gene: TRBJ2-7
CDR3 protein: CASSQILDSYEQYF
CDR3 DNA: TGTGCCAGCAGTCAGATACTAGACTCCTACGAGCAGTACTTC

V gene: TRBV5-1
clone size: -
D gene: TRBD2
J gene: TRBJ2-3
CDR3 protein: CASSLLAGGGTDTQYF
CDR3 DNA: TGCGCCAGCAGCCTCCTAGCGGGGGGCGGCACAGATACGCAGTATTTT

V gene: TRBV7-9
clone size: few
D gene: -
J gene: TRBJ2-1
CDR3 protein: CASSPLISYNEQFF
CDR3 DNA: TGTGCCAGCAGCCCCCTTATCTCCTACAATGAGCAGTTCTTC

V gene: TRBV6-2/TRBV6-3
clone size: -
D gene: -
J gene: TRBJ1-2
CDR3 protein: CASSLSETHGYTF
CDR3 DNA: TGTGCCAGCAGTTTGAGTGAGACTCATGGCTACACCTTC

V gene: TRBV5-6
clone size: -
D gene: -
J gene: TRBJ1-2
CDR3 protein: CASSLGTASHTF
CDR3 DNA: TGTGCCAGCAGCTTGGGTACAGCCTCACACACCTTC

V gene: TRBV14
clone size: -
D gene: TRBD1
J gene: TRBJ2-5
CDR3 protein: CASSQRTGEWTQYF
CDR3 DNA: TGTGCCAGCAGCCAGAGGACAGGGGAATGGACCCAGTACTTC

V gene: TRBV11-1
clone size: -
D gene: TRBD2
J gene: TRBJ2-3
CDR3 protein: CASSGLAGAVDTQYF
CDR3 DNA: TGTGCCAGCAGCGGACTAGCGGGGGCTGTAGATACGCAGTATTTT

V gene: TRBV4-3
clone size: -
D gene: TRBD2
J gene: TRBJ2-3
CDR3 protein: CASSQAPAGDSTDTQYF
CDR3 DNA: TGCGCCAGCAGCCAAGCTCCGGCGGGGGATAGCACAGATACGCAGTATTTT